These T cell receptor beta chains were read from a single sample in a study of cytomegalovirus exposure and HLA in healthy donors. Generated by immunoSEQ multiplex PCR, the TCRdb table keeps only in-frame clones and is missing some. The sample has tens of thousands of clones, over 70% seen once. Sequencing used PBMCs. The origin of the receptors is a man aged 60 to 69 in good health and CMV-seropositive. Both conserved end residues are part of each CDR3. D genes are given only for firm matches. Clone size appears in some rows only: once, few, many, or a class for an expanded clone.

TRBJ1-2,NA,TRBV18,NA,15,CASSPAAGNDYGYTF,TGTGCCAGCTCACCGGCCGCAGGGAACGACTATGGCTACACCTTC
TRBJ2-2,NA,TRBV14,NA,17,CASSLGQGGAGTGELFF,TGTGCCAGCAGCCTCGGACAAGGGGGGGCCGGCACCGGGGAGCTGTTTTTT
TRBJ2-7,NA,TRBV7-2,once,13,CASSSLRSYEQYF,TGTGCCAGCAGCTCCCTTCGGAGCTACGAGCAGTACTTC
TRBJ1-4,NA,TRBV5-1,NA,14,CASGQRPGNEKLFF,TGCGCCAGCGGTCAGCGTCCCGGCAATGAAAAACTGTTTTTT
TRBJ1-1,NA,TRBV6-4,NA,16,CASSDSAGTFRTEAFF,TGTGCCAGCAGTGACTCCGCAGGGACTTTTCGGACTGAAGCTTTCTTT
TRBJ2-1,NA,TRBV11-3,NA,15,CASSPGEYSYNEQFF,TGTGCCAGCAGCCCTGGGGAGTACTCCTACAATGAGCAGTTCTTC
TRBJ2-3,NA,TRBV11-3,NA,17,CASSSPSSARYKDTQYF,TGTGCCAGCAGCTCACCATCTAGCGCAAGATATAAAGATACGCAGTATTTT
TRBJ2-2,NA,TRBV19,NA,16,CASSILGAVNTGELFF,TGTGCCAGTAGTATCCTTGGGGCGGTAAACACCGGGGAGCTGTTTTTT
TRBJ2-7,TRBD1,TRBV29-1,NA,12,CSSTDRGYEQYF,TGCAGCTCTACGGACAGGGGATACGAGCAGTACTTC
TRBJ1-2,NA,TRBV10-2,NA,17,CASSDITNYRDEYGYTF,TGCGCCAGCAGTGACATCACTAACTACAGGGACGAATATGGCTACACCTTC
TRBJ1-2,TRBD1,TRBV5-6,few,15,CASSYRQGTNYGYTF,TGTGCCAGCAGCTATCGACAGGGTACGAACTATGGCTACACCTTC
TRBJ2-2,NA,TRBV5-6,NA,16,CASSSTAFTNTGELFF,TGTGCCAGCAGCTCTACAGCCTTTACGAACACCGGGGAGCTGTTTTTT
TRBJ2-3,NA,TRBV13,NA,15,CASSLSGGRPDTQYF,TGTGCCAGCAGCTTAAGCGGCGGGCGTCCAGATACGCAGTATTTT
TRBJ1-1,NA,TRBV10-2,NA,12,CASNSGNTEAFF,TGCGCCAGCAACAGTGGAAACACTGAAGCTTTCTTT
TRBJ1-5,TRBD1,TRBV6-5,NA,14,CASSGQGPGQPQHF,TGTGCCAGCAGTGGACAGGGGCCGGGTCAGCCCCAGCATTTT
TRBJ1-1,NA,TRBV5-1,NA,16,CASSLAQGYMNTEAFF,TGCGCCAGCAGCTTGGCTCAGGGCTACATGAACACTGAAGCTTTCTTT
TRBJ2-1,TRBD2,TRBV5-4,few,14,CASSLPGLAGGQFF,TGTGCCAGCAGCCTTCCGGGACTAGCGGGAGGGCAGTTCTTC
TRBJ2-2,TRBD1,TRBV9,NA,17,CASSVGLGTGDTGELFF,TGTGCCAGCAGCGTAGGACTGGGGACAGGGGACACCGGGGAGCTGTTTTTT
TRBJ2-1,NA,TRBV10-2,NA,14,CASSDTLHYNEQFF,TGCGCCAGCAGTGATACTCTCCACTACAATGAGCAGTTCTTC
TRBJ2-5,NA,TRBV13,NA,14,CASSLYSSTRTQYF,TGTGCCAGCAGCTTATACAGCTCAACTAGGACCCAGTACTTC
TRBJ2-1,NA,TRBV9,NA,15,CASSVVDSAYNEQFF,TGTGCCAGCAGCGTAGTGGACAGCGCCTACAATGAGCAGTTCTTC
TRBJ1-2,TRBD1,TRBV5-1,NA,14,CASSPGQAVGGYTF,TGCGCCAGCAGCCCGGGACAGGCCGTCGGGGGCTACACCTTC
TRBJ2-3,NA,TRBV20-1,few,11,CSGGPKDTQYF,TGCAGCGGAGGGCCGAAAGATACGCAGTATTTT
TRBJ2-7,NA,TRBV5-6,NA,13,CASSSGRSYEQYF,TGTGCCAGCAGCTCAGGCAGATCCTACGAGCAGTACTTC
TRBJ2-3,TRBD2,TRBV9,NA,15,CASSTFSGFKDTRYF,TGTGCCAGCAGCACCTTTAGCGGGTTCAAAGATACGCGGTATTTT
TRBJ2-5,NA,TRBV29-1,NA,13,CSVDNIYQETQYF,TGCAGCGTTGACAACATATACCAAGAGACCCAGTACTTC
TRBJ1-1,NA,TRBV6-1,NA,15,CAIRGSGGRNTEAFF,TGTGCCATACGGGGTTCGGGAGGCAGGAACACTGAAGCTTTCTTT
TRBJ1-2,TRBD1,TRBV5-6,once,12,CASSPDRKGYTF,TGTGCCAGCAGCCCGGACAGGAAAGGCTACACCTTC
TRBJ1-2,TRBD1,TRBV27,NA,14,CASSYYAGGSGYTF,TGTGCCAGCAGTTATTACGCAGGGGGCTCAGGCTACACCTTC
TRBJ2-3,TRBD2,TRBV14,few,17,CASSPSLLAGGPDTQYF,TGTGCCAGCAGTCCCTCCCTATTAGCGGGGGGGCCAGATACGCAGTATTTT
TRBJ2-5,TRBD1,TRBV5-1,NA,15,CASSSGQDWGETQYF,TGCGCCAGCAGCTCCGGACAGGACTGGGGGGAGACCCAGTACTTC
TRBJ1-1,TRBD1,TRBV19,NA,18,CASSNPRQGALGGTEAFF,TGTGCCAGTAGTAATCCTCGACAGGGGGCCCTTGGGGGCACTGAAGCTTTCTTT
TRBJ2-1,TRBD2,TRBV7-2,few,15,CASSPTRGVGNEQFF,TGTGCCAGCAGCCCTACGCGGGGGGTCGGCAATGAGCAGTTCTTC
TRBJ1-5,NA,TRBV2,NA,15,CASTGLRQSNQPQHF,TGTGCCAGCACCGGCTTAAGACAGAGTAATCAGCCCCAGCATTTT
TRBJ2-1,NA,TRBV5-1,NA,17,CASSRSWPPSSYNEQFF,TGCGCCAGCAGCCGCTCGTGGCCGCCCAGCTCCTACAATGAGCAGTTCTTC
TRBJ2-1,NA,TRBV27,few,14,CASSFRGTTNEQFF,TGTGCCAGCAGTTTTAGGGGGACAACAAATGAGCAGTTCTTC
TRBJ1-2,NA,TRBV20-1,NA,11,CSARWGDVYTF,TGCAGTGCTAGATGGGGGGATGTCTACACCTTC
TRBJ2-1,NA,TRBV6-5,few,14,CASSDNPPGGQQFF,TGTGCCAGCAGTGACAATCCCCCCGGAGGGCAGCAGTTCTTC
TRBJ1-1,TRBD1,TRBV11-3,NA,17,CASSLGGKDRERTEAFF,TGTGCCAGCAGCTTAGGGGGCAAGGACAGGGAGAGGACTGAAGCTTTCTTT